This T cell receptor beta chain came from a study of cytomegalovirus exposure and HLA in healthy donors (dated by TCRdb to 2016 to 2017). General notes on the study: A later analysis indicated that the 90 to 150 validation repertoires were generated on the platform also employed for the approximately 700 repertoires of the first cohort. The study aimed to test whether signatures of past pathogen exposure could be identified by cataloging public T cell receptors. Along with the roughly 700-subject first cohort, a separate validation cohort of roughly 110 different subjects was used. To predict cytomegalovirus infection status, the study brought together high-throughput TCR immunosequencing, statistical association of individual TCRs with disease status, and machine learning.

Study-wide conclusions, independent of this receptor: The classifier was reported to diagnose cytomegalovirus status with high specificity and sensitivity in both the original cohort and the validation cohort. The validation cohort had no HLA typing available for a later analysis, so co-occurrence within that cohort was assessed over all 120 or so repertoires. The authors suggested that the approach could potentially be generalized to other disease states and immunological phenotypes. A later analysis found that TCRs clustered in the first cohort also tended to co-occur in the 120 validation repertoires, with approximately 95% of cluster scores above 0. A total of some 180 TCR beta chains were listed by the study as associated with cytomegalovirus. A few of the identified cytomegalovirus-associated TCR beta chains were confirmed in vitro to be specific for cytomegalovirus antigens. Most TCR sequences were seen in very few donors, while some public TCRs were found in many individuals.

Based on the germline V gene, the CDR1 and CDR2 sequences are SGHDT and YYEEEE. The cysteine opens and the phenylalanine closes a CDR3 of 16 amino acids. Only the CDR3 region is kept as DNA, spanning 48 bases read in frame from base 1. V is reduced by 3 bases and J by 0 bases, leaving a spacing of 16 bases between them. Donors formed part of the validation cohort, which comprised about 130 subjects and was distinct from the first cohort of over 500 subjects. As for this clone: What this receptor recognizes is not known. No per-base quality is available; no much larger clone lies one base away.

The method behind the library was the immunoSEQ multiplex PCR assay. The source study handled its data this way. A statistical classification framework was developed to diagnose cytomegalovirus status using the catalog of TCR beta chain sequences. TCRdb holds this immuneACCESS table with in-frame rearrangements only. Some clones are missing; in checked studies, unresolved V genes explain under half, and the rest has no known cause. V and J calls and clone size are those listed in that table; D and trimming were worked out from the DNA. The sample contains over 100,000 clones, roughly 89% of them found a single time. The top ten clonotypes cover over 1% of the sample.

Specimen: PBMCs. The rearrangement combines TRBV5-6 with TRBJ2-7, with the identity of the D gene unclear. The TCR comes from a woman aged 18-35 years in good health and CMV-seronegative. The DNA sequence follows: TGTGCCAGCAGCTGGTCCGTTGGCCAGCGCTCCTACGAGCAGTACTTC. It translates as CASSWSVGQRSYEQYF.